The clone carrying this TCR beta chain has only one observation. A multiplex PCR was run with 60 Vbeta primers and 13 Jbeta primers. Sequencing used immunoSEQ multiplex PCR; TCRdb keeps in-frame clones, though not all of them. The table shows approximately 160,000 clones, with around 86% occurring only once. The entry originates in a study of cytomegalovirus exposure and HLA in healthy donors. Whole-study context: Earlier, 150 million to 200 million T cells were analyzed, and approximately 110 million unique TCR beta sequences were found among them. An early data release held 79 million or so unique TCRs from HLA-typed donors.

CDR1 is LNHDA, CDR2 SQIVND, per germline (reference sequence). Germline trimming cut 3 bases from V and 6 bases from J; bases unmatched to any gene: 16. The CDR3 spans 18 residues. This sequence originates from a man in his fifties or sixties in good health and CMV-seropositive. The chain carries TRBV19 and TRBJ2-1, with 8 bases matching TRBD1. The sample consisted of PBMCs. CDR3 in amino acids: CASSMAIPGTGLINEQFF. In DNA form, the CDR3 reads TGTGCCAGTAGTATGGCCATCCCCGGGACAGGTTTAATCAATGAGCAGTTCTTC.